This TCR beta chain was captured by sequencing in a study of blood T cells in healthy people across ages. In the case of this clonotype: As yet, its antigen is unknown.

Germline CDR1 and CDR2: SGDLS and YYNGEE. CDR3 length equals 13 residues. The V end was cut by 5 bases, the J end by 1 base, with 7 bases between. With a J-beta primer mix and a sample-barcoded 5' primer, a second PCR ran about 7 to 12 cycles. Using its own MiXCR run on the 5' RACE reads, TCRdb lists one record per CDR3 protein. The sample has 780,000 or so distinct CDR3 sequences, 25% seen once. Study-wide results and caveats: Unsorted PBMCs prevented conclusive naive versus antigen-experienced comparison. Compared with aged donors, long-lived donors showed fewer expanded clones, suggesting selection.

These data also formed part of another study, on T cells of mothers and their children. That investigation notes: Nine systemically healthy Caucasian donors: three mothers, six children. Barcodes and 2-4 random nucleotides were added by M1S in the second PCR.

V is TRBV9 and J is TRBJ1-5; D is ambiguous. Sequences were obtained from blood. The TCR originated in a boy younger than 18 in good health. The CDR3 sequence: CASSVGSNQPQHF. The CDR3 coding sequence is TGTGCCAGCAGTGTGGGCAGCAATCAGCCCCAGCATTTT.